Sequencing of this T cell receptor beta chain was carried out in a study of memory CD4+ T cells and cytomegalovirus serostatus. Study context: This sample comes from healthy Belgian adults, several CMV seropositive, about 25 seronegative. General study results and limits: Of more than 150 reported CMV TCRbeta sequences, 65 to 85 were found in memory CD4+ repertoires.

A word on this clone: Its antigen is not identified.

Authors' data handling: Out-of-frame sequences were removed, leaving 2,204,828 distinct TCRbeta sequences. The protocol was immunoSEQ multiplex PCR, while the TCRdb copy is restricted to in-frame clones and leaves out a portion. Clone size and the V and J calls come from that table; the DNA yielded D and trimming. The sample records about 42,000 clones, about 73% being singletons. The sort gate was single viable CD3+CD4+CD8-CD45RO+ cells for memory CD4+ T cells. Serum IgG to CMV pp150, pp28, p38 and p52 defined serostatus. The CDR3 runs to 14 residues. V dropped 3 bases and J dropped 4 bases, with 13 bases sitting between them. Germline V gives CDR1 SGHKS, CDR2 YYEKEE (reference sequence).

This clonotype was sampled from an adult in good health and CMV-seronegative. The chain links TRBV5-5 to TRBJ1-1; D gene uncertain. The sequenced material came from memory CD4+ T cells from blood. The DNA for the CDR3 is TGTGCCAGCAGCTCCGATGTCTGGAGCACTGAAGCTTTCTTT. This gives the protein CASSSDVWSTEAFF.